This T cell receptor beta chain originates from a study of blood T cell repertoires in COVID-19. This clone came up once. TCRdb keeps only in-frame clones here, not all; method: immunoSEQ multiplex PCR. The sample holds around 450,000 clones; around 90% are singletons and the top ten take about 2.1%. This CDR3 is 12 amino acids long. Germline V gene sequence: CDR1 MDHEN, CDR2 SYDVKM. V shed 8 bases and J shed 5 bases, with 13 bases lying between them. The TCR was taken from a woman aged 18-29 years with acute COVID-19. Sequenced material: PBMCs or T cells enriched from blood (not recorded which). The chain combines TRBV28 with TRBJ2-7; possibly TRBD1 for D (5 bases). Here the CDR3 reads CASHSRVDEQYF. The DNA for the CDR3 is TGTGCCAGCCATTCCAGGGTCGACGAGCAGTACTTC.